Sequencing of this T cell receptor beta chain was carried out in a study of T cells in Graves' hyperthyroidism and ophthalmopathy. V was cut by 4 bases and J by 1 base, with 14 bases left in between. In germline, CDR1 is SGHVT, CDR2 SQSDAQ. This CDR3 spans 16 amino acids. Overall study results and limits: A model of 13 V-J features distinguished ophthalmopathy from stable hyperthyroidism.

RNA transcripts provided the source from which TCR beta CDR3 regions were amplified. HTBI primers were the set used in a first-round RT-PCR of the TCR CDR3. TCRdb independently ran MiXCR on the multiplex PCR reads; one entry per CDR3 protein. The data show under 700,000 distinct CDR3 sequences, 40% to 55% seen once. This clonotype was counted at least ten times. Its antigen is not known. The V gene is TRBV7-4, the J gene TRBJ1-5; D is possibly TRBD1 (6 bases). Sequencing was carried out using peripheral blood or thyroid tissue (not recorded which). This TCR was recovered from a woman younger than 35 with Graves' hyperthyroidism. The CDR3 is CASSSHSGQSNQPQHF. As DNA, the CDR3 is TGTGCCAGCAGCTCACATTCGGGACAAAGCAATCAGCCCCAGCATTTT. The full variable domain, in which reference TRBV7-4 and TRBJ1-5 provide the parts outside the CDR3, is GAGVSQSPRYKVAKRGRDVALRCDSISGHVTLYWYRQTLGQGSEVLTYSQSDAQRDKSGRPSGRFSAERPERSVSTLKIQRTEQGDSAVYLCASSSHSGQSNQPQHFGDGTRLSIL.